Listed below are T cell receptor beta chains from one sample, sequenced in a study of blood T cells in healthy people across ages. TCRdb recomputed calls from the 5' RACE reads with MiXCR, one row per CDR3 protein. Of about 900,000 distinct CDR3 sequences listed, 45% to 50% are singletons. The sequencing input was blood. These receptors originate from a man younger than 40 in good health. Both conserved end residues are part of each CDR3. A D gene is named only where the DNA matches it firmly. Where a row states a size, it is once, few, many or the class of an expanded clone; other rows omit it.

abundance	v_gene	j_gene	d_gene	CDR3nt	CDR3aa
.	TRBV20-1	TRBJ2-7	.	TGCAGTGCAGGAACAGGCGGCTACGAGCAGTGCTTC	CSAGTGGYEQCF
.	TRBV10-3	TRBJ2-5	.	TGTGCCGTGGGGTCTCAAGAGACCCAGTACTTC	CAVGSQETQYF
.	TRBV9	TRBJ2-7	.	TGTGCCAGCAGCGCCCTGAGGGGCGAGCAGTACTTC	CASSALRGEQYF
.	TRBV10-3	TRBJ2-4	.	TGTGCCATCAGTGAGCAGGGGGGCTTCACAAACATTCAGTACTTC	CAISEQGGFTNIQYF
many	TRBV24-1	TRBJ2-5	.	TGTGCCACCAGTGATGGCCCCAGAGAGACCCAGTACTTC	CATSDGPRETQYF
.	TRBV20-1	TRBJ1-4	.	TGCAGTGCTCAACAGAAGCCGCCGCGAAAACTGTTTTTT	CSAQQKPPRKLFF
few	TRBV4-1	TRBJ2-5	.	TGCGCCAGCAGCCAAGCATTCCAGGGCCAAGAGACCCAGTACTTC	CASSQAFQGQETQYF
.	TRBV6-2/TRBV6-3	TRBJ2-1	.	TGTGCCAGCACTACGGCCCGGTACAATGAGCAGTTCTTC	CASTTARYNEQFF
.	TRBV6-5	TRBJ2-2	.	TGTGCCAGCAGTTACTCGGGGGGGCTCACCGGGGAGCTGTTTTTT	CASSYSGGLTGELFF
.	TRBV7-2	TRBJ1-2	.	TGTGCCAGCAGCCCGTCCAGGGATTCCTATGGCTGCACCTTC	CASSPSRDSYGCTF
.	TRBV4-2	TRBJ2-7	.	TGTGCCAGCAGCCAGGCAGTGGGGGGGCACGAGCAGTACTTC	CASSQAVGGHEQYF
.	TRBV5-6	TRBJ2-3	TRBD1	TGTGCCAGCAATCCTGGAGTCCGAGGGACAGCCCTAGGCGCAGATACGCAGTATTTT	CASNPGVRGTALGADTQYF
few	TRBV10-3	TRBJ1-2	.	TGTGCCATCAGAGTCGGGGGTGGCTATGGCTACACCTTC	CAIRVGGGYGYTF